The 4 T cell receptor beta chains given below trace back to one sample, sequenced in a study of cytomegalovirus exposure and HLA in healthy donors. PCR involved 60 Vbeta and 13 Jbeta primers. TCRdb's table, derived via immunoSEQ multiplex PCR, lists solely in-frame clones and lacks some. The sample has under 200,000 clones, over 65% seen once; the top ten hold around 2.5%. The sample was PBMCs. These receptors were collected from a man aged 55 to 70 in good health and CMV-seronegative.

J is TRBJ1-1 and V is TRBV6-1; the match to TRBD1 covers 9 bases. The CDR3 has 14 residues. Trimming cost V 8 bases and J 3 bases; bases outside gene matches: 7. The germline CDR1 and CDR2 sequences are MNHNS and SASEGT. The CDR3 reads CASGTGGYDTEAFF. CDR3 DNA: TGTGCCAGCGGAACAGGGGGCTACGACACTGAAGCTTTCTTT.

V usage is TRBV9 and J usage is TRBJ2-1; 11 positions match TRBD2. Trimming removed 3 bases from V and 6 bases from J; junction bases left unmatched: 5. The CDR3 is made up of 15 amino acids. CDR1 and CDR2 (germline): SGDLS, YYNGEE. The CDR3 loop reads CASSDPTSGANEQFF. Written as DNA, the CDR3 is TGTGCCAGCAGCGATCCGACTAGCGGGGCCAATGAGCAGTTCTTC.

The chain employs TRBV5-1 and TRBJ2-1; D is perhaps TRBD2 (6 bases). The CDR3 has 17 residues. Trimming removed 0 bases from V and 0 bases from J, with 13 bases in between. Per germline, CDR1 SGHRS and CDR2 YFSETQ. Written as DNA, the CDR3 is TGCGCCAGCAGCTTGGATGGACTACGAAGCTCCTACAATGAGCAGTTCTTC. Translated, it gives CASSLDGLRSSYNEQFF.

This chain uses TRBV5-1 with TRBJ2-1; TRBD2 matches 8 bases. There are 14 residues in the CDR3. The germline V gene encodes CDR1 SGHRS and CDR2 YFSETQ. The J segment lost 5 bases and the V segment lost 2 bases, leaving 3 bases of the junction unmatched. As DNA, the CDR3 is TGCGCCAGCAGCTTTAGCGGGGCGGACAATGAGCAGTTCTTC. Amino acids: CASSFSGADNEQFF.